Listed below are T cell receptor beta chains from one sample, sequenced in a study of early stage breast cancer tumors. Sequencing used immunoSEQ multiplex PCR; TCRdb keeps in-frame clones, though not all of them. The sample shows over 4,500 clones, around 61% of them seen only once. Sequences were obtained from breast tumor tissue. These receptors all come from a person between 45 and 65 years old with breast cancer. Each CDR3 is given without its conserved first and last residue. Fields, in order: V gene, clone size, D gene, CDR3 protein. A D gene is named only where the DNA matches it firmly. Not all rows give a size; the values are once, few, many and, for expanded clones, a class.

v_gene: TRBV10-2; abundance: medium-sized; d_gene: TRBD2; CDR3aa: ASSVSGSRNEQY
v_gene: TRBV11-3; abundance: -; d_gene: -; CDR3aa: ASSSYRESTDTQY
v_gene: TRBV5-6; abundance: -; d_gene: TRBD2; CDR3aa: ASSFSLAGGYQETQY
v_gene: TRBV11-2; abundance: large; d_gene: -; CDR3aa: ASSSQGSEAF
v_gene: TRBV5-1; abundance: few; d_gene: -; CDR3aa: ASSLGETVEAF
v_gene: TRBV13; abundance: few; d_gene: TRBD2; CDR3aa: ASSLGSGGGDTQY
v_gene: TRBV9; abundance: -; d_gene: -; CDR3aa: ASSLAGISGNTIY
v_gene: TRBV4-2; abundance: medium-sized; d_gene: -; CDR3aa: ASSQDLPGYVAPLH
v_gene: TRBV29-1; abundance: -; d_gene: -; CDR3aa: SSSTAGGYT
v_gene: TRBV7-8; abundance: few; d_gene: -; CDR3aa: ASSPTSHTYNEQF
v_gene: TRBV29-1; abundance: -; d_gene: TRBD2; CDR3aa: SAGGASGTYEQY
v_gene: TRBV18; abundance: -; d_gene: -; CDR3aa: ASSPAIDYGYT
v_gene: TRBV11-3; abundance: -; d_gene: -; CDR3aa: ASSLDPRQVAKNIQY
v_gene: TRBV2; abundance: few; d_gene: -; CDR3aa: ASKNRVPGANVLT
v_gene: TRBV4-1; abundance: few; d_gene: TRBD2; CDR3aa: ASSRTSGRNEQF
v_gene: TRBV19; abundance: -; d_gene: TRBD2; CDR3aa: ASSQRGQETQY